The entry below gives a single T cell receptor beta chain sequence along with its context. With the read ending 3 residues before the CDR3 end, the germline J gene is used to fill in that end. This specimen belongs to a study of Tregs in tolerant kidney transplant recipients. There are 14 residues in the CDR3. Germline loops: CDR1 DFQATT, CDR2 SNEGSKA (reference sequence). V was pared by 1 base and J by 3 bases, with 6 bases of the junction left unmatched. TCRdb's copy holds only in-frame clones and misses some; the assay was immunoSEQ multiplex PCR. This repertoire includes around 32,000 clones. Recipients received nonmyeloablative bone marrow transplants from related graft donors, with transient mixed chimerism.

The sequencing used CD4+ T cells from blood (PBMCs), collected 24 months after the transplant. The clonotype originates from a human patient who received a combined kidney and bone marrow transplant. The T cells may partly be graft donor cells. The chain carries TRBV20-1 and TRBJ2-7; 7 bases fit TRBD2. Partial CDR3 DNA: TGCAGTGCTAGAGTGGCGGGGGAAGACTACGAG. Encoded protein: CSARVAGEDYE. The complete CDR3 protein is CSARVAGEDYEQYF.